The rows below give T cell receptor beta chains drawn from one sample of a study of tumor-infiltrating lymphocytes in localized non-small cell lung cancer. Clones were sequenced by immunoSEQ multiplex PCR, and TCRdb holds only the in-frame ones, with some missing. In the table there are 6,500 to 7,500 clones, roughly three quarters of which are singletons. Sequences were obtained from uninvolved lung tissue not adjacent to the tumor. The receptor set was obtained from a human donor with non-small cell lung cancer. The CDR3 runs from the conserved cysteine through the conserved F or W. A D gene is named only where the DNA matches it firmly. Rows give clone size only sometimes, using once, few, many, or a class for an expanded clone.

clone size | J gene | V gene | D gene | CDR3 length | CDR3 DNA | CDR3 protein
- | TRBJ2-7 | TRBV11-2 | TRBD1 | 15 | TGTGCCAGCAGCTTAGAGAGGACAGGGAGCTACGAGCAGTACTTC | CASSLERTGSYEQYF
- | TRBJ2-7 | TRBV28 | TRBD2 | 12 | TGTGCCAGCAGCCTAGCGGTCCTGGAGCAGTACTTC | CASSLAVLEQYF
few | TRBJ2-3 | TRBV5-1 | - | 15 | TGCGCCAGCAGCTTGGAGGGACGGCTTACAGATACGCAGTATTTT | CASSLEGRLTDTQYF
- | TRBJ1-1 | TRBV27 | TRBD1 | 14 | TGTGCCAGCAGTTTGGACAGGGTTTCCACTGAAGCTTTCTTT | CASSLDRVSTEAFF
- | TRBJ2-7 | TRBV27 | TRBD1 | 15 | TGTGCCAGCAGTTTAGGGCCTACAGGGGGCTACGAGCAGTACTTC | CASSLGPTGGYEQYF
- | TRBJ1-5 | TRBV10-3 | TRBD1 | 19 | TGTGCCATCAGTGAGGCACCGGGACAGGGGCCCGTTAGCAATCAGCCCCAGCATTTT | CAISEAPGQGPVSNQPQHF
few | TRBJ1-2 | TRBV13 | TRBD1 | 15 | TGTGCCAGCAGCGTAACCAGGGGGACAGAGTATGGCTACACCTTC | CASSVTRGTEYGYTF
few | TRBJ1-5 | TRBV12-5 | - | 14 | TGTGCTAGTGCCCCGGACGGTTTGACTCAGCCCCAGCATTTT | CASAPDGLTQPQHF
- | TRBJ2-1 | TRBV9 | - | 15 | TGTGCCAGCAGCGTAGAGCCGGGATTCTACAATGAGCAGTTCTTC | CASSVEPGFYNEQFF
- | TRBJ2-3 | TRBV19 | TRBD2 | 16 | TGTGCCAGTAGTATATCGACTAGCAGATTCACAGATACGCAGTATTTT | CASSISTSRFTDTQYF
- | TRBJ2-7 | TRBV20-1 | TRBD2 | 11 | TGCAGTGCCAGACTAGCCCACGAGCAGTACTTC | CSARLAHEQYF
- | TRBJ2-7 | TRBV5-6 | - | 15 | TGTGCCAGCAGCCCGTCCCGGGACATGCGGAGAGAGCAGTACTTC | CASSPSRDMRREQYF
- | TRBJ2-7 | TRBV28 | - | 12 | TGTGCCAGCACCGTGGGCTCCTACGAGCAGTACTTC | CASTVGSYEQYF
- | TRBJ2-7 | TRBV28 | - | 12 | TGTGCCAGCACCACCTCGGGGGAGGGGGTGTACTTC | CASTTSGEGVYF
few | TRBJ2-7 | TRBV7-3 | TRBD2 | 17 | TGTGCCAGCAGCTTCTTCCGCGGGAGCGGGATTGGATACGAGCAGTACTTC | CASSFFRGSGIGYEQYF
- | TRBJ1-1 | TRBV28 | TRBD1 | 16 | TGTGCCAGCAGCCCACGACAGGGCCCTTCTTACACTGAAGCTTTCTTT | CASSPRQGPSYTEAFF
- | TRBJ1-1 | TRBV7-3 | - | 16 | TGTGCCAGCAGCTCGACCGGTCCGGGTCTGGGGACTGAAGCTTTCTTT | CASSSTGPGLGTEAFF
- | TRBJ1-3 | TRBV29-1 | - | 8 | - | CSVAPGIF
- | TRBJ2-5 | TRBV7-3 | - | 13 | TGTGCCAGCAGCTCCTCCGGAGCAGGGACCCAGTACTTC | CASSSSGAGTQYF
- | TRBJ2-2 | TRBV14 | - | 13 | TGTGCCAGCAGCCTTCTACACACCGGGGAGCTGTTTTTT | CASSLLHTGELFF
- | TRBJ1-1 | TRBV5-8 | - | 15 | TGTGCCAGCAGCTTGGTACTAGGACTGAGTACTGAAGCTTTCTTT | CASSLVLGLSTEAFF
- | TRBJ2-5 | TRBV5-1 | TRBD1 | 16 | TGCGCCAGCAGCTTGGAGGGACAGGGGGCACAAGAGACCCAGTACTTC | CASSLEGQGAQETQYF
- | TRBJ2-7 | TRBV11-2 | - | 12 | TGTGCCAGCAGCTCCGAGGTAGGCGAGCAGTACTTC | CASSSEVGEQYF
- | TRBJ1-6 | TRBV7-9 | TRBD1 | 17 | TGTGCCAGCAGCCCGGGACAGACAGGGGCCTATAATTCACCCCTCCACTTT | CASSPGQTGAYNSPLHF
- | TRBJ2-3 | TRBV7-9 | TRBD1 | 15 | TGTGCCAGCAGCTCTAGACAGGGGCACACAGATACGCAGTATTTT | CASSSRQGHTDTQYF
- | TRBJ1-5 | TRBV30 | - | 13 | TGTGCCTGGACTCCGGGGCCTAATCAGCCCCAGCATTTT | CAWTPGPNQPQHF
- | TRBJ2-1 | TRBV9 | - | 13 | TGTGCCAGCAGCGTAGGCTCGTCAGCTGAGCAGTTCTTC | CASSVGSSAEQFF
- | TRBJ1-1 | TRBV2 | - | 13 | TGTGCCAGCAGTGAACCGGCCCCTCCCGAAGCTTTCTTT | CASSEPAPPEAFF
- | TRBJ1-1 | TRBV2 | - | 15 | TGTGCCAGCAGTGAATCGTCCGACCGAGGCACTGAAGCTTTCTTT | CASSESSDRGTEAFF
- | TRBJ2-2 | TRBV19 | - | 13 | TGTGCCAGTAGCCAAAGGAGAGCCGGGGAGCTGTTTTTT | CASSQRRAGELFF
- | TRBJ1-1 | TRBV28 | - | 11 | TGTGGGACCCAAACCGACACTGAAGCTTTCTTT | CGTQTDTEAFF
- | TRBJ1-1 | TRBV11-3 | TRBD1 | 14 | TGTGCCAGCAGCATCCGGGACAGGGACACTGAAGCTTTCTTT | CASSIRDRDTEAFF
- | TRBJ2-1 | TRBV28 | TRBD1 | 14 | TGTGCCAGCAGGCCGGGACAGGGCTACAATGAGCAGTTCTTC | CASRPGQGYNEQFF
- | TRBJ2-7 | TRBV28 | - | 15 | TGTGCCAGCAGTTTTGAGACTTTCAGCTCCTACGAGCAGTACTTC | CASSFETFSSYEQYF
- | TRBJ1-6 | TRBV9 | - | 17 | TGTGCCAGCAGCGTAGAAGGGGGGCCTCAATATAATTCACCCCTCCACTTT | CASSVEGGPQYNSPLHF
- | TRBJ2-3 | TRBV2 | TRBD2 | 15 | TGTGCCAGCAGCTCGGCGGGAGGGTACACAGATACGCAGTATTTT | CASSSAGGYTDTQYF
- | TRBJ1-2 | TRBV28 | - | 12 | TGTGCCAGCTTGGACAGTAACTATGGCTACACCTTC | CASLDSNYGYTF
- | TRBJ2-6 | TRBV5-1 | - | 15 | TGCGCCAGCAGCTTGGAAGGATCTGGGGCCAACGTCCTGACTTTC | CASSLEGSGANVLTF
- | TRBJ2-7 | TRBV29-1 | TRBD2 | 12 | TGCAGCGTCGCCGGGGGGGCGTACGAGCAGTACTTC | CSVAGGAYEQYF
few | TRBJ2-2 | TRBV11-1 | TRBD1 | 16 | TGTGCCAGCAGCTCCCAGGGGGCGTCCGTGGTCGGGGAGCTGTTTTTT | CASSSQGASVVGELFF